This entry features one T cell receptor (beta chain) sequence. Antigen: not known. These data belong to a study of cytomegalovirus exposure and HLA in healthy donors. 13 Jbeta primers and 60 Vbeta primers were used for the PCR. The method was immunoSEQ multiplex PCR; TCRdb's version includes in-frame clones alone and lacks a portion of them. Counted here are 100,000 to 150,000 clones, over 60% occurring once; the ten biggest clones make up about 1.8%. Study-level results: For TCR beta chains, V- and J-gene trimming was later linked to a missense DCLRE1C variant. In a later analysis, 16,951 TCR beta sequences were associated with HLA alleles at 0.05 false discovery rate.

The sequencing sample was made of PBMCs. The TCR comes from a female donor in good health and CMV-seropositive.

The CDR3 DNA follows: TGTGCCAGCAGCCTTGGGGTCGACAGCCCCTATGGCTACACCTTC. This sequence encodes CASSLGVDSPYGYTF. The chain employs TRBV28 and TRBJ1-2, with D possibly matching TRBD1 (5 bases). Germline CDR1 reads MDHEN; CDR2 reads SYDVKM. V lost 6 bases to trimming and J lost 4 bases, with 18 bases between them. CDR3 length: 15 residues.